A single sample is the source of the 18 T cell receptor beta chains below, sequenced in a study of CXCR3-negative and CXCR3-positive naive CD8 T cells. The libraries of TRB cDNA were constructed through 5' RACE using UMI labels. TCRdb re-called the 5' RACE reads and shows each CDR3 protein once, DNA omitted. In total, the table holds about 150,000 distinct CDR3 sequences. Notes on the study in general: Comparison of naive cells showed more hydrophobic TRB CDR3s in CXCR3-positive than in CXCR3-negative naive cells.

No cognate antigen is known for these TCRs. The sequenced sample was naive CXCR3+ CD8+ T cells from blood. Documented subset: CD45RO-CCR7+CD27+CD95- naive CD8+ T cells expressing CXCR3 (TNR3+). The receptors were sampled from a human donor in good health. Some clones in this sample may be carry-over from other donors' samples.

This sequence joins TRBV29-1 and TRBJ2-3; checking the TCRdb D call of TRBD2 is not possible without DNA. Germline V gene data show CDR1 as SQVTM and CDR2 as ANQGSEA. The CDR3 runs to 17 residues. The CDR3 is CSVAGLAGEWGTDTQYF.

CDR3: CASSGDTKMGTSSYEQYF. This rearrangement joins TRBV2 to TRBJ2-7; with no DNA, the TCRdb D assignment of TRBD1 cannot be verified. Germline V CDR1 and CDR2: SNHLY, FYNNEI. This CDR3 contains 18 residues.

The rearrangement uses TRBV6-5 and TRBJ2-7. The CDR3 covers 13 residues. Per the germline V gene, CDR1 is MNHEY and CDR2 is SVGAGI. The chain's CDR3 is CASSRLEPPEQYF.

The chain couples TRBV29-1 to TRBJ2-2. The germline gives CDR1 SQVTM, CDR2 ANQGSEA. The CDR3 consists of 11 residues. This CDR3 is CSVEETGELFF.

The V and J genes are TRBV20-1 and TRBJ2-7; there is no DNA to check the TCRdb D call of TRBD1. The V gene's germline CDR1 is DFQATT and CDR2 SNEGSKA (reference sequence). The CDR3 spans 13 residues. CDR3 protein: CSARPPVGYEQYF.

This chain uses TRBV7-6 with TRBJ2-7; without DNA, the TCRdb call of TRBD2 cannot be checked. The germline V gene encodes CDR1 SGHVS and CDR2 FNYEAQ. This CDR3 comprises 14 residues. CDR3 region: CASSKNPGAYEQYF.

This chain uses TRBV29-1 with TRBJ2-3; the D call from TCRdb, TRBD1, cannot be confirmed without DNA. Germline CDR1 reads SQVTM; CDR2 reads ANQGSEA. The CDR3 spans 14 residues. The CDR3 reads CSVGFRESADTQYF.

The V call is TRBV28, the J call TRBJ1-1; checking the TCRdb D call of TRBD1 is not possible without DNA. The germline gives CDR1 MDHEN, CDR2 SYDVKM. CDR3 size: 15 residues. The CDR3 spells CASSSPVGGNTEAFF.

The J gene is TRBJ1-1, the V gene TRBV18; there is no DNA to check the TCRdb D call of TRBD1. The CDR3 totals 16 residues. Per the germline V gene, CDR1 is KGHSH and CDR2 is LQKENI. The CDR3 sequence: CATEPGQTTWNTEAFF.

The genes are TRBV4-1 and TRBJ2-1. The CDR3 length is 15 residues. Germline V gene sequence: CDR1 MGHRA, CDR2 YSYEKL. CDR3 sequence reads: CASSQSQVEYNEQFF.

This chain uses TRBV12-3 or TRBV12-4 with TRBJ1-2. The CDR3 is 11 amino acids. The CDR3 loop is CASRTDYGYTF.

The genes are TRBV5-6 and TRBJ2-7. The CDR3 has 14 residues. Germline V gene sequence: CDR1 SGHDT, CDR2 YYEEEE. The CDR3 sequence: CASSFQGTPYEQYF.

The genes are TRBV5-5 and TRBJ2-3. The germline CDR1 and CDR2 sequences are SGHKS and YYEKEE (reference sequence). The CDR3 consists of 14 residues. CDR3 in amino acids: CASSIRVSTDTQYF.

This rearrangement joins TRBV4-1 to TRBJ1-1. CDR1 and CDR2 (germline): MGHRA, YSYEKL. This CDR3 spans 16 amino acids. The chain's CDR3 is CASSQAIRRKNTEAFF.

The chain uses TRBV5-1 and TRBJ2-2; TCRdb gives TRBD1 as the D gene, but with no DNA this cannot be confirmed. This CDR3 has 15 residues. Germline assignment: CDR1 SGHRS and CDR2 YFSETQ. The CDR3 protein is CASSMTGQNTGELFF.

The chain uses TRBV5-6 and TRBJ1-1. CDR3 length equals 15 residues. The germline V gene encodes CDR1 SGHDT and CDR2 YYEEEE. This CDR3 reads CASSFGGAGNTEAFF.

The chain uses TRBV3-1 and TRBJ2-7; TCRdb designates TRBD2, a call that cannot be tested without DNA. From germline, CDR1 is LGHDT and CDR2 YNNKEL (reference sequence). This CDR3 spans 17 amino acids. CDR3 loop: CASSQTSGRSLEREQYF.

The chain employs TRBV29-1 and TRBJ1-2; the D call from TCRdb, TRBD1, cannot be confirmed without DNA. Germline V gene lookup returns CDR1 SQVTM and CDR2 ANQGSEA. This CDR3 comprises 12 residues. This chain's CDR3 is CSVSGQGDGYTF.